This TCR beta chain came from a study of cytomegalovirus exposure and HLA in healthy donors. In the study overall: An analysis done earlier identified fewer than 140 million unique TCR beta sequences from about 179 million T cells. Study results and limitations: The authors confirmed in vitro that three CMV-associated chains were specific for CMV antigens. HLA alleles showed associations with about 15,000 TCR beta sequences in a later analysis, at a 0.05 false discovery rate. Analysis was performed later, and it showed HLA-associated TCR beta chains to be more clonally expanded than equally common others.

As to this clone: Its antigen is still unknown.

PCR was performed using 60 Vbeta and 13 Jbeta primers. The assay was immunoSEQ multiplex PCR, and TCRdb's table has in-frame clones only and misses some. The top ten clones hold about 1.8% of a sample with over 85,000 clones, 75% to 90% of them seen once. This receptor was obtained from a man aged 40-55 years in good health and CMV-seronegative. The sequencing sample was made of PBMCs.

The CDR3 loop reads CASGTGNTEAFF. CDR3 in DNA: TGTGCCAGCGGGACAGGGAACACTGAAGCTTTCTTT. The V and J genes are TRBV28 and TRBJ1-1; 8 positions agree with TRBD1. From germline, CDR1 is MDHEN and CDR2 SYDVKM. This CDR3 region has 12 residues. Trimming at V came to 8 bases and at J to 1 base, leaving 0 bases not matched to a gene.